The present T cell receptor beta chain was sequenced within a study of cytomegalovirus exposure and HLA in healthy donors. The overall study: Earlier sequencing of some 180 million T cells yielded around 100 million unique TCR beta sequences. Of more than 350 genotyped donors, around 76% clustered with self-reported Caucasian donors.

Primers: 60 Vbeta forward and 13 Jbeta reverse. Clones were read by immunoSEQ multiplex PCR, and TCRdb kept only the in-frame ones, dropping some. This sample has over 150,000 clones, with nearly 80% found just once. The CDR3 sequence is 15 residues long. V was pared by 5 bases and J by 5 bases, with 7 bases of the junction left unmatched. CDR1 is MDHEN, CDR2 SYDVKM, per germline. The sequence was collected from a man aged 30-40 years in good health and CMV-seropositive. Sequencing input: PBMCs. This chain uses TRBV28 with TRBJ2-2; 8 bases agree with TRBD2. The CDR3 protein is CASSSSGSGTGELFF. CDR3 nucleotide sequence: TGTGCCAGCAGTAGCAGCGGGAGCGGGACCGGGGAGCTGTTTTTT.